A single sample gave rise to the 24 T cell receptor beta chains below, sequenced in a study of shared clonotypes between healthy human individuals. Clones were sequenced by immunoSEQ multiplex PCR, and TCRdb holds only the in-frame ones, with some missing. The sample has some 2,000,000 clones; about 95% are singletons. The sequenced material came from naive CD4+ T cells sorted from blood. Subset here: CD45RA+ positively selected. The receptors come from a man between 18 and 29 years old in good health.

This clone was recorded once. The genes are TRBV6-6 and TRBJ2-7; 10 bases match TRBD1. There are 15 residues in the CDR3. Germline CDR1 MNHNY, CDR2 SVGAGI (reference sequence). V shed 5 bases, J shed 10 bases, and the junction held 14 bases outside the gene matches. CDR3 region: CASSPTLGTGALQYF. DNA of the CDR3: TGTGCCAGCAGTCCAACGCTGGGGACAGGGGCCCTACAGTACTTC.

With regard to this clone: The same CDR3 is also encoded by other DNA sequences in this sample. The chain has TRBV28 and TRBJ2-7; D unclear. V lost 3 bases, J lost 2 bases, and 8 bases lay in between. The CDR3 contains 13 residues. Looked up from germline, CDR1 is MDHEN and CDR2 is SYDVKM. The CDR3 spells CASSLVQPYEQYF. CDR3 DNA: TGTGCCAGCAGTTTGGTACAACCCTACGAGCAGTACTTC.

The chain has TRBV5-1 and TRBJ1-3, with D perhaps TRBD1 (6 bases). Germline CDR1 reads SGHRS; CDR2 reads YFSETQ. The CDR3 totals 14 residues. Trimming removed 6 bases from V and 2 bases from J, with 12 bases in between. The CDR3 protein is CASKEQGTGNTIYF. The CDR3 nucleotides read TGCGCCAGCAAAGAACAGGGAACTGGAAACACCATATATTTT.

Details on this clone: The sample has other DNA sequences that encode this CDR3 too. The rearrangement joins TRBV7-2 to TRBJ2-7, with a possible D match to TRBD2 (6 bases). Germline lookup yields CDR1 SGHTA and CDR2 FQGNSA. The CDR3 has 15 residues. The V end was cut by 0 bases, the J end by 2 bases, with 11 bases between. The CDR3 nucleotides are TGTGCCAGCAGCTTAGCTGGCGGGACGACCTACGAGCAGTACTTC. Translated, it gives CASSLAGGTTYEQYF. Full variable domain (missing parts from reference TRBV7-2 and TRBJ2-7): GAGVSQSPSNKVTEKGKDVELRCDPISGHTALYWYRQSLGQGLEFLIYFQGNSAPDKSGLPSDRFSAERTGGSVSTLTIQRTQQEDSAVYLCASSLAGGTTYEQYFGPGTRLTVT.

The chain links TRBV6-1 to TRBJ1-3, with a possible D match to TRBD1 (6 bases). This CDR3 spans 15 amino acids. Germline V gives CDR1 MNHNS, CDR2 SASEGT. Trimming shortened V by 3 bases and J by 0 bases, and 9 bases separated the two germline ends. The CDR3: CASSEGGHSGNTIYF. CDR3 sequence (DNA): TGTGCCAGCAGTGAGGGGGGCCACTCTGGAAACACCATATATTTT.

The chain has TRBV11-2 and TRBJ1-4; a possible D gene is TRBD1 (6 bases). The CDR3 length is 12 residues. Per the germline V gene, CDR1 is SGHAT and CDR2 is FQNNGV. The V end lost 5 bases, the J end lost 6 bases, and 7 bases lay between the germline ends. CDR3 bases: TGTGCCAGCAGCCAGGGGTATGAAAAACTGTTTTTT. Protein: CASSQGYEKLFF.

J is TRBJ1-4 and V is TRBV27; a possible D gene is TRBD1 (5 bases). This CDR3 region has 15 residues. V was cut by 8 bases and J by 7 bases, with 20 bases left in between. Germline CDR1 reads MNHEY; CDR2 reads SMNVEV (reference sequence). The CDR3 bases are TGTGCCAGCCGCGTTTATTATAGGGGTTCTGAAAAACTGTTTTTT. Translating gives CASRVYYRGSEKLFF.

The chain combines TRBV5-5 with TRBJ1-6; D is unclear. The CDR3 covers 14 residues. From germline, CDR1 is SGHKS and CDR2 YYEKEE (reference sequence). V shed 2 bases and J shed 7 bases, with 10 bases lying between them. The CDR3 here is CASSFLQPNSPLHF. CDR3 in DNA: TGTGCCAGCAGCTTTTTGCAGCCGAATTCACCCCTCCACTTT.

The chain carries TRBV6-1 and TRBJ1-2, with a tentative D call TRBD1 (6 bases). V gave up 1 base and J gave up 1 base, with 16 bases separating them. Germline V gene data show CDR1 as MNHNS and CDR2 as SASEGT. The CDR3 is 17 amino acids. CDR3 sequence reads: CASSEDQGQLFNYGYTF. In DNA form, the CDR3 reads TGTGCCAGCAGTGAAGACCAAGGACAGCTTTTTAACTATGGCTACACCTTC.

The chain combines TRBV5-1 with TRBJ1-2, with TRBD1 as a possible D gene (5 bases). Between the trimmed V and J ends, which lost 4 bases and 7 bases, there was a span of 14 bases. The CDR3 length is 13 residues. The germline CDR1 and CDR2 sequences are SGHRS and YFSETQ. The CDR3 DNA follows: TGCGCCAGCAGCCCGGACACGTCCACTGGCTACACCTTC. Residues: CASSPDTSTGYTF.

With respect to this clone: Distinct nucleotide sequences in the sample also encode this CDR3. The V gene is TRBV2, the J gene TRBJ1-1; no clear D. Germline-derived CDR1 and CDR2 are SNHLY and FYNNEI. The CDR3 is made up of 13 amino acids. V lost 5 bases to trimming and J lost 0 bases, with 7 bases between them. The DNA of the CDR3 is TGTGCCAGCAGTCGTGACTTGAACACTGAAGCTTTCTTT. This encodes CASSRDLNTEAFF. The variable domain in full, completed from reference TRBV2 and TRBJ1-1, reads EPEVTQTPSHQVTQMGQEVILRCVPISNHLYFYWYRQILGQKVEFLVSFYNNEISEKSEIFDDQFSVERPDGSNFTLKIRSTKLEDSAMYFCASSRDLNTEAFFGQGTRLTVV.

The chain carries TRBV5-1 and TRBJ2-7; no clear D. Germline values: CDR1 SGHRS, CDR2 YFSETQ. CDR3 length: 13 residues. V was pared by 4 bases and J by 2 bases, with 10 bases between. CDR3 coding DNA: TGCGCCAGCAGCCCTCTCGACGCCTACGAGCAGTACTTC. This encodes CASSPLDAYEQYF.

The chain joins TRBV2 to TRBJ1-6; TRBD1 agrees at 7 bases. The CDR3 extends over 14 amino acids. V was clipped by 6 bases and J by 6 bases; unmatched bases: 5. CDR1 is SNHLY and CDR2 is FYNNEI in the germline V gene. CDR3 DNA sequence: TGTGCCAGCAGCGATACAGGGGCTAATTCACCCCTCCACTTT. Protein sequence: CASSDTGANSPLHF.

The V call is TRBV6-6, the J call TRBJ1-1; the D gene is possibly TRBD1 (5 bases). Germline values: CDR1 MNHNY, CDR2 SVGAGI (reference sequence). V was cut by 7 bases and J by 8 bases, with 11 bases left in between. The CDR3 consists of 11 residues. The CDR3 DNA follows: TGTGCCAGCATTTCGACAGCAGAAGCTTTCTTT. It codes for CASISTAEAFF.

The chain joins TRBV7-2 to TRBJ2-1; D may be TRBD2 (5 bases). Deletions cut 1 base from V and 0 bases from J, with 10 bases between. This CDR3 is built from 16 residues. Germline V lookup: CDR1 SGHTA, CDR2 FQGNSA. This CDR3 reads CASSLDSGSSYNEQFF. In DNA, the CDR3 is TGTGCCAGCAGCTTAGACAGCGGAAGCTCCTACAATGAGCAGTTCTTC.

V usage is TRBV18 and J usage is TRBJ2-5, with D possibly TRBD2 on 6 matching bases. The V end was cut by 8 bases, the J end by 0 bases, with 7 bases between. Germline lookup yields CDR1 KGHSH and CDR2 LQKENI. The CDR3 has 12 residues. DNA of the CDR3: TGTGCCAGCAGGGAGGACCAAGAGACCCAGTACTTC. Translating it yields CASREDQETQYF.

The rearrangement uses TRBV27 and TRBJ1-6; D possibly corresponds to TRBD1 (5 bases). CDR1 and CDR2 (germline): MNHEY, SMNVEV (reference sequence). The CDR3 sequence is 15 residues long. The germline V and J ends were trimmed by 6 bases and 9 bases, with 18 bases remaining between them. The DNA of the CDR3 is TGTGCCAGCAGGGGGGGACTCCTGGCAACTTCACCCCTCCACTTT. Translated: CASRGGLLATSPLHF.

The chain recombines TRBV11-1 with TRBJ1-4; 9 nucleotides align to TRBD1. The CDR3 totals 14 residues. V shed 5 bases and J 5 bases; nucleotides not matched to a gene: 3. CDR1 is SGHAT, CDR2 FQDESV, per germline (reference sequence). The chain's CDR3 is CASSTGTGNEKLFF. CDR3 bases: TGTGCCAGCAGCACCGGGACAGGGAATGAAAAACTGTTTTTT.

The sample holds a few counts of this clone. The rearrangement joins TRBV5-5 to TRBJ1-5, with a weak D call TRBD1 (5 bases). The CDR3 is made up of 13 amino acids. V was shortened by 4 bases and J by 3 bases, with 8 bases between the two germline ends. Germline V gene data show CDR1 as SGHKS and CDR2 as YYEKEE (reference sequence). The CDR3 nucleotides are TGTGCCAGCAGCACGGACACCAATCAGCCCCAGCATTTT. Translating gives CASSTDTNQPQHF.

This clone showed up just a few times. Relative to the germline gene, one junction end is altered; a read error may explain this. The sample holds other DNA sequences that translate to the same CDR3. The chain employs TRBV5-6 and TRBJ1-6; 8 nucleotides align to TRBD1. The CDR3 consists of 17 residues. Per germline, CDR1 SGHDT and CDR2 YYEEEE. CDR3 sequence: CASSRGQVSSYNSPLHF. The CDR3 nucleotides read TGCGCCAGCAGCAGGGGACAGGTCAGCTCCTATAATTCACCCCTCCACTTT.

The chain joins TRBV28 to TRBJ2-3; 13 bases align to TRBD2. The trim removed 6 bases at V and 7 bases at J, leaving 7 bases unmatched. Germline V lookup: CDR1 MDHEN, CDR2 SYDVKM. This CDR3 is built from 15 residues. The CDR3 region is CASSSLAGGPNTQYF. For the CDR3, the DNA is TGTGCCAGCAGCTCACTAGCGGGGGGGCCGAATACGCAGTATTTT.

The chain employs TRBV11-2 and TRBJ1-4, with unresolved D. Trimming removed 3 bases at V and 8 bases at J, with 13 bases between. The germline V gene has CDR1 SGHAT and CDR2 FQNNGV. There are 14 residues in the CDR3. In nucleotides, the CDR3 is TGTGCCAGCAGCTTCTCGGGATCCGGGGAAAAACTGTTTTTT. It encodes CASSFSGSGEKLFF.

The chain recombines TRBV5-4 with TRBJ1-6; a weak D match, TRBD1 (6 bases). The CDR3 sequence is 14 residues long. V lost 0 bases, J lost 13 bases, and 14 bases lay in between. CDR1 SGHNT and CDR2 YYREEE come from the germline V gene (reference sequence). The DNA for the CDR3 is TGTGCCAGCAGCTTGGCAGGGGACCCGTCCCCCCTCCACTTT. Residues: CASSLAGDPSPLHF. Looking up the rest from reference TRBV5-4 and TRBJ1-6 gives the full variable domain: ETGVTQSPTHLIKTRGQQVTLRCSSQSGHNTVSWYQQALGQGPQFIFQYYREEENGRGNFPPRFSGLQFPNYSSELNVNALELDDSALYLCASSLAGDPSPLHFGNGTRLTVT.

The J gene is TRBJ2-5, the V gene TRBV5-1; 10 bases agree with TRBD2. Germline V CDR1 and CDR2: SGHRS, YFSETQ. CDR3 length: 19 residues. With V trimmed by 0 bases and J by 5 bases, 16 bases remained unmatched. The CDR3 DNA follows: TGCGCCAGCAGCTTGGAGGCTCCCTTTGGGCTAGCGGGAGTTGAGACCCAGTACTTC. This gives the protein CASSLEAPFGLAGVETQYF. Full variable domain (remainder filled in from reference TRBV5-1 and TRBJ2-5): KAGVTQTPRYLIKTRGQQVTLSCSPISGHRSVSWYQQTPGQGLQFLFEYFSETQRNKGNFPGRFSGRQFSNSRSEMNVSTLELGDSALYLCASSLEAPFGLAGVETQYFGPGTRLLVL.